The clone carrying this TCR beta chain was counted between two and nine times. The sample is drawn from a study of naive and memory T cell subsets. An equimolar mix of two oligonucleotides served as the beta constant-region primer for TRBC1 and TRBC2. The ligated cDNA underwent four PCR rounds using SP2 and nested alpha and beta constant-region primers. TCRdb re-called the UMI-ligation and nested PCR reads with MiXCR, one entry per CDR3 protein. The sample lists some 150,000 distinct CDR3 sequences, about a sixth occurring once. CDR3 length: 15 amino acids. CDR1 and CDR2 from the germline V gene are KGHDR and SFDVKD. With V trimmed by 1 base and J by 6 bases, 5 bases remained unmatched. After CD4 positive bead selection, the CD4-negative fraction gave CD8 T cells. Four subsets defined by CD45RA and CD27 were sorted after CD3, CD4, CD8 and live/dead staining.

The receptor's source is a human donor in good health. This sequence joins TRBV24-1 and TRBJ2-3, with 8 bases identical to TRBD1. The specimen was naive CD4+ T cells from blood. The CDR3 reads CATSDFGQGLDTQYF. The CDR3 DNA follows: TGTGCCACCAGTGATTTTGGACAGGGTCTGGATACGCAGTATTTT.